Following are 10 T cell receptor beta chains from one sample sequenced in a study of chemoradiotherapy in HPV16-positive cancers (dated by TCRdb to the early 2020s). Receptors were amplified or captured by the immunoSEQ multiplex PCR assay. TCRdb took this table from immuneACCESS and kept in-frame rearrangements with V and J called. Such tables lack part of the clones; where checked against another copy, unresolved V genes explain under half of the gap, and the rest is unexplained. This sample comprises under 70,000 clones, roughly nine tenths of them detected only once. Under 3.5% of the sample lies in the top ten. Sample: blood, taken from a patient who underwent chemoradiotherapy. These receptors came from a human donor with HPV-associated anogenital cancer.

The chain links TRBV7-6 to TRBJ1-1; perhaps TRBD1 as D (5 bases). The CDR3 sequence is 15 residues long. V was cut by 1 base and J by 5 bases, with 14 bases left in between. Germline V lookup: CDR1 SGHVS, CDR2 FNYEAQ. This CDR3 reads CASSLDPKWGTEAFF. The CDR3 DNA is TGTGCCAGCAGCTTAGACCCTAAGTGGGGGACTGAAGCTTTCTTT.

V and J are TRBV5-4 and TRBJ1-6; D remains unclear. V shed 0 bases and J shed 4 bases, with 11 bases lying between them. The CDR3 contains 16 residues. CDR1 is SGHNT, CDR2 YYREEE, per germline (reference sequence). CDR3 sequence: CASSLGSKYYNSPLHF. The CDR3 bases are TGTGCCAGCAGCTTGGGCAGCAAGTATTATAATTCACCCCTCCACTTT.

The chain carries TRBV9 and TRBJ2-2; 9 nucleotides align to TRBD2. Germline V CDR1 and CDR2: SGDLS, YYNGEE. Trimming cost V 0 bases and J 5 bases; bases outside gene matches: 2. This CDR3 is built from 15 residues. The CDR3 nucleotides read TGTGCCAGCAGCGTAGTTAGCGGGGGAACCGGGGAGCTGTTTTTT. The encoded protein is CASSVVSGGTGELFF.

This chain joins TRBV6-1 and TRBJ1-2, with TRBD1 identical over 7 bases. V shed 5 bases, J shed 4 bases, and the junction held 7 bases outside the gene matches. The CDR3 spans 14 residues. The germline V gene has CDR1 MNHNS and CDR2 SASEGT. In nucleotides, the CDR3 is TGTGCCAGCAGTCAAGAACAGGGGAGCTATGGCTACACCTTC. It is translated as CASSQEQGSYGYTF.

The rearrangement links TRBV5-1 to TRBJ2-5; D not resolved. Germline assignment: CDR1 SGHRS and CDR2 YFSETQ. The CDR3 consists of 15 residues. Trimming cost V 1 base and J 5 bases, with 15 bases left between them. The CDR3 region has the DNA TGCGCCAGCAGCTTGAGTTCTGGACCGACGGAGACCCAGTACTTC. Its protein is CASSLSSGPTETQYF.

The chain carries TRBV7-9 and TRBJ1-6; D remains unclear. Germline V gives CDR1 SEHNR, CDR2 FQNEAQ (reference sequence). V gave up 3 bases and J gave up 4 bases, with 7 bases separating them. The CDR3 length is 14 residues. CDR3 protein: CASSFEQYNSPLHF. The CDR3 DNA is TGTGCCAGCAGCTTCGAACAGTATAATTCACCCCTCCACTTT.

This clone is a singleton in its sample. The junction differs from germline at one of its ends, possibly a read error. V usage is TRBV30 and J usage is TRBJ2-7; D unresolved. The CDR3 covers 12 residues. In germline, CDR1 is GTSNPN, CDR2 SVGIG (reference sequence). The CDR3 coding sequence is TGTGCCTGGAGTGGCACCGTTAGTGAACCTTGGTTC. Amino acid sequence: CAWSGTVSEPWF.

This chain connects TRBV5-1 to TRBJ2-3, with TRBD2 matching over 7 bases. This CDR3 contains 14 residues. Germline V gene data show CDR1 as SGHRS and CDR2 as YFSETQ. V was pared by 4 bases and J by 2 bases, with 4 bases of the junction left unmatched. The CDR3 coding sequence is TGCGCCAGCAGCCCGGGGGGATTCACAGATACGCAGTATTTT. Translation: CASSPGGFTDTQYF.

The gene calls are TRBV5-4 and TRBJ2-3; 7 bases map to TRBD2. The germline V gene encodes CDR1 SGHNT and CDR2 YYREEE (reference sequence). J lost 3 bases, V lost 1 base, and 8 bases had no gene match. CDR3 length: 16 amino acids. The CDR3 loop reads CASSLYLVGGTDTQYF. The CDR3 region has the DNA TGTGCCAGCAGCTTGTATCTAGTGGGGGGGACAGATACGCAGTATTTT.

The chain combines TRBV5-4 with TRBJ2-7, with D tentatively TRBD2 (6 bases). The CDR3 totals 13 residues. V lost 2 bases to trimming and J lost 4 bases, with 10 bases between them. Germline CDR1 is SGHNT and CDR2 is YYREEE (reference sequence). CDR3 sequence (DNA): TGTGCCAGCAGCTTCGGAGGGGAGTACGAGCAGTACTTC. Its translation: CASSFGGEYEQYF.